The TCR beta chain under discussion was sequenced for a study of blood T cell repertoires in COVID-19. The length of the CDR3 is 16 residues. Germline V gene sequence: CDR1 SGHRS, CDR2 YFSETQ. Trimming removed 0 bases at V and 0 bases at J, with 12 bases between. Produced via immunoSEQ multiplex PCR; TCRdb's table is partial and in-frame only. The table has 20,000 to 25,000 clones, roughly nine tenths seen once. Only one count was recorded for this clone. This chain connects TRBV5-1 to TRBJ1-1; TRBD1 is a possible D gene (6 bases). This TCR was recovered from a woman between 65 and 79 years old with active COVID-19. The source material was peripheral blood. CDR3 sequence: CASSLGRQAMNTEAFF. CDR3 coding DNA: TGCGCCAGCAGCTTGGGGCGACAGGCGATGAACACTGAAGCTTTCTTT.